The source of this T cell receptor (beta chain) is a study of T cells after yellow fever vaccination. Making TCR cDNA involved 5'RACE template switching, which added UMIs and a universal primer site. TCRdb re-derived calls from the 5' RACE reads in MiXCR, one entry per CDR3 protein. The repertoire consists of a few hundred thousand distinct CDR3 sequences, with about 19% occurring once and the leading ten covering approximately 15%. The V end lost 4 bases, the J end lost 4 bases, and 12 bases lay between the germline ends. The CDR3 runs to 14 residues. As for this clonotype: Its antigen is unidentified.

Study-level results: Contaminants from the bulk population, in the form of abundant clonotypes, could be found in FACS-sorted repertoires. Post-booster reappearance was seen for most primary-vaccination clones (just under 97% CD4, around 88% CD8).

This sequence originates from a man aged 25-45 years who received the YFV17D yellow fever vaccine. The sample consisted of PBMCs, taken 15 days after the yellow fever booster vaccination. J is TRBJ2-3 and V is TRBV12-3 or TRBV12-4, with TRBD2 as a possible D gene (5 bases). CDR3 coding DNA: TGTGCCAGCAGTTCCCTAGCTCTTGCAGATACGCAGTATTTT. Residues: CASSSLALADTQYF.